A single sample gave rise to the 5 T cell receptor beta chains below, sequenced in a study of beta chain features in type 1 diabetes. Isolated RNA was reverse transcribed in full, so expressed TCRB transcripts were sequenced. Assay used: immunoSEQ multiplex PCR; TCRdb lists only in-frame clones, some missing. This table holds fewer than 350,000 clones, around 7.8% found once. Material for sequencing was central memory CD4+ T cells from blood. These receptors were taken from a woman between 18 and 29 years old in good health.

For this clone: Other DNA sequences within the sample encode an identical CDR3. The chain carries TRBV7-2 and TRBJ2-7; tentatively, D is TRBD2 (7 bases). Germline V gene lookup returns CDR1 SGHTA and CDR2 FQGNSA. V lost 3 bases and J lost 5, with 11 bases in between. This CDR3 is built from 13 residues. CDR3 amino acids: CASSFWGGHEQYV. The CDR3 nucleotides read TGTGCCAGCAGCTTCTGGGGGGGGCACGAGCAGTACGTC.

The rearrangement links TRBV25-1 to TRBJ1-1; D might be TRBD1 (6 bases). Germline V gives CDR1 MGHDK, CDR2 SYGVNS. The CDR3 is made up of 15 amino acids. V was shortened by 3 bases and J by 10 bases, with 21 bases between the two germline ends. CDR3 residues: CASSDSQQGRGPAFF. In nucleotides, the CDR3 is TGTGCCAGCAGTGACTCCCAACAGGGAAGAGGGCCAGCTTTCTTT.

This clone has at least ten counts. Other DNA sequences in the same sample also yield this CDR3. V and J are TRBV9 and TRBJ2-2; 8 nucleotides align to TRBD1. V was pared by 1 base and J by 5 bases, with 10 bases of the junction left unmatched. The CDR3 spans 17 residues. From germline, CDR1 is SGDLS and CDR2 YYNGEE. CDR3 DNA: TGTGCCAGCAGCGTACAAGGTCAGGGGGCGCAAACCGGGGAGCTGTTTTTT. As protein: CASSVQGQGAQTGELFF.

The rearrangement links TRBV7-8 to TRBJ2-3; 11 bases agree with TRBD2. CDR3 length equals 20 residues. Germline V gene lookup returns CDR1 SGHVS and CDR2 FQNEAQ. J gave up 0 bases and V 5 bases, and 16 bases lay outside the gene matches. The CDR3 protein is CASSAGRGLAGGPSTDTQYF. CDR3 in DNA: TGTGCCAGCAGCGCCGGTCGGGGGCTAGCGGGGGGCCCTAGCACAGATACGCAGTATTTT.

The V and J genes are TRBV18 and TRBJ2-4; 10 positions match TRBD2. Germline V lookup: CDR1 KGHSH, CDR2 LQKENI. V lost 4 bases, J lost 11 bases, and 11 bases stayed unmatched. The CDR3 length is 15 residues. CDR3 coding DNA: TGTGCCAGCTCACAAGACTCTAGCGGGGGCCGGGTTCAGTACTTC. This translates into CASSQDSSGGRVQYF.